The subject of this entry is one T cell receptor beta chain. The target antigen is unknown. This record comes from a study of shared clonotypes between healthy human individuals. Study-wide points: Sampling covered blood only; tissue repertoires likely differ.

V lost 5 bases and J lost 5, with 15 bases in between. Germline CDR1 reads MNHEY; CDR2 reads SVGAGI. The CDR3 length is 15 residues. Adult Caucasians living in Nashville, Tennessee made up all of the donors. Some clones are missing from TCRdb's copy, which holds only in-frame ones; the method was immunoSEQ multiplex PCR. This sample yields about 1.5 million clones, of which about 98% are seen a single time; about 0.45% belongs to the top ten. The chain joins TRBV6-5 to TRBJ2-2; tentative D call: TRBD1 (5 bases). The sample was naive CD4+ T cells sorted from blood. Subset specified: CD45RA+ positively selected. The clonotype was recovered from a young man in good health. CDR3 sequence: CASSVKGPGTGELFF. The CDR3 nucleotides are TGTGCCAGCAGTGTAAAGGGGCCAGGGACCGGGGAGCTGTTTTTT.